A single sample is the source of the 30 T cell receptor beta chains below, sequenced in a study of Graves' ophthalmopathy and Graves' hyperthyroidism. Amplification of the TCR beta CDR3 regions used RNA transcripts (as template). HTBI-primed first-round RT-PCR preceded second-round multiplex PCR. Via MiXCR, TCRdb re-called the multiplex PCR reads, giving one row per CDR3 protein. The sample carries more than 550,000 distinct CDR3 sequences, about 41% recorded once. The specimen sequenced was peripheral blood. These TCRs come from an adult man with Graves' ophthalmopathy.

For this clonotype: One base away lies a much larger clone, so this may be a sequencing read error. The V gene is TRBV10-3, the J gene TRBJ2-6; D could derive from TRBD1 or TRBD2 (5 bases each). V lost 4 bases and J 0 bases, leaving 7 bases between the germline ends. CDR1 ENHRY and CDR2 SYGVKD come from the germline V gene. The CDR3 contains 15 residues. The CDR3 spells CAISGGVSGANVLTF. As DNA, the CDR3 is TGTGCCATCAGTGGAGGGGTCTCTGGGGCCAACGTCCTGACTTTC.

The CDR3 DNA follows: TGTGCCAGCAGCTCCGGGACAGGGGTAGAGGAAAAACTGTTTTTT. Translated: CASSSGTGVEEKLFF. J is TRBJ1-4 and V is TRBV25-1, with 10 bases fitting TRBD1. The J segment lost 8 bases and the V segment lost 6 bases, leaving 9 bases of the junction unmatched. The CDR3 length is 15 residues. The germline CDR1 and CDR2 sequences are MGHDK and SYGVNS.

To note about this clonotype: This CDR3 is missing its conserved last phenylalanine or tryptophan, likely due to a read error. The gene calls are TRBV3-1 and TRBJ1-1, with D possibly TRBD1 on 5 matching bases. The CDR3 spans 16 residues. The ends were cut back, 0 bases at V and 4 bases at J, with 15 bases in the middle. The germline gives CDR1 LGHDT, CDR2 YNNKEL (reference sequence). This chain's CDR3 is CASSQDRGPFRTEAFS. The CDR3 DNA reads TGTGCCAGCAGCCAAGATAGGGGACCTTTCCGCACTGAAGCTTTCTCT.

The table lists this clonotype with many counts. This sequence joins TRBV5-6 and TRBJ2-7; tentatively, D is TRBD1 (6 bases). V shed 2 bases and J shed 3 bases, with 12 bases lying between them. The CDR3 has 14 amino acids. The germline CDR1 and CDR2 sequences are SGHDT and YYEEEE. CDR3: CASSFVTGNYEQYF. The CDR3 region has the DNA TGTGCCAGCAGCTTCGTTACAGGGAACTACGAGCAGTACTTC.

V and J are TRBV15 and TRBJ1-6; D not resolved. The CDR3 runs to 14 residues. V was cut by 3 bases and J by 9 bases, with 12 bases left in between. CDR1 and CDR2 from the germline V gene are LNHNV and YYDKDF (reference sequence). The CDR3 loop reads CATSSDVGSSPLHF. The CDR3 region has the DNA TGTGCCACCAGCAGTGACGTGGGTAGTTCACCCCTCCACTTT.

This clonotype was found a few times. The chain couples TRBV24-1 to TRBJ1-1, with a weak D call TRBD1 (5 bases). The CDR3 contains 14 residues. V was pared by 11 bases and J by 2 bases, with 17 bases between. Germline CDR1 KGHDR, CDR2 SFDVKD. For the CDR3, the DNA is TGTGCCAGCAGAGAGACAGCGCCAAACACTGAAGCTTTCTTT. Translated, it gives CASRETAPNTEAFF.

This clonotype has more than one count but fewer than ten. The genes are TRBV6-5 and TRBJ1-1; D is unclear. V lost 8 bases, J lost 0 bases, and 7 bases lay in between. CDR3 length: 12 amino acids. Germline CDR1 and CDR2: MNHEY and SVGAGI. CDR3 region: CASGRVNTEAFF. The CDR3 bases are TGTGCCAGCGGCCGGGTGAACACTGAAGCTTTCTTT.

This clonotype was observed at least ten times. This chain connects TRBV7-2 to TRBJ2-7, with D perhaps being TRBD1 or TRBD2 (5 bases each). The CDR3 is 12 residues long. V lost 5 bases and J lost 5, with 10 bases in between. Germline lookup yields CDR1 SGHTA and CDR2 FQGNSA. CDR3 protein: CASSPGRNEQYF. The CDR3 DNA reads TGTGCCAGCAGCCCGGGACGGAACGAGCAGTACTTC. Full variable domain (remainder filled in from reference TRBV7-2 and TRBJ2-7): GAGVSQSPSNKVTEKGKDVELRCDPISGHTALYWYRQSLGQGLEFLIYFQGNSAPDKSGLPSDRFSAERTGGSVSTLTIQRTQQEDSAVYLCASSPGRNEQYFGPGTRLTVT.

Worth noting for this clonotype: A much larger clone lies one base from this, so it may be a read error. The genes are TRBV10-3 and TRBJ2-5; TRBD1 matches 8 bases. CDR3 size: 14 residues. V shed 6 bases and J 3 bases; nucleotides not matched to a gene: 6. Germline values: CDR1 ENHRY, CDR2 SYGVKD. The CDR3 reads CAISSGQGEETQYF. The CDR3 DNA reads TGTGCCATCAGCTCAGGACAGGGCGAAGAGACCCAGTACTTC.

This clonotype was seen a few times. The rearrangement uses TRBV11-2 and TRBJ2-7, with 8 bases aligning to TRBD1. V lost 5 bases, J lost 2 bases, and 8 bases stayed unmatched. CDR1 and CDR2 from the germline V gene are SGHAT and FQNNGV. The CDR3 length is 15 residues. The CDR3 nucleotides read TGTGCCAGCAGCACATACAGGGGGACCCCCTACGAGCAGTACTTC. Encoded protein: CASSTYRGTPYEQYF.

This clonotype showed up many times. The chain carries TRBV2 and TRBJ2-7; no definite D call. Deletions cut 4 bases from V and 5 bases from J, with 12 bases between. This CDR3 comprises 13 residues. Germline V gene data show CDR1 as SNHLY and CDR2 as FYNNEI. Written as DNA, the CDR3 is TGTGCCAGCAGTGTCCGAATCCACAACGAGCAGTACTTC. Its translation: CASSVRIHNEQYF.

In this sample, this clonotype turned up a few times. At one end, the junction sequence differs from germline, possibly due to a read error. The chain uses TRBV10-3 and TRBJ1-5, with unresolved D. CDR3 length: 16 residues. Germline-derived CDR1 and CDR2 are ENHRY and SYGVKD. CDR3 coding DNA: TGTGCCAGCAGTTACGGGGTAGGAGCAGGCAATCAGCCCCAGCATTTT. It translates to CASSYGVGAGNQPQHF.

The table lists this clonotype with many counts. For the CDR3, the DNA is TGTGCCAGCAGTCTCTCCCGGCACCGCGGGGGCACTGAAGCTTTCTTT. This translates into CASSLSRHRGGTEAFF. The J gene is TRBJ1-1, the V gene TRBV12-3 or TRBV12-4; D possibly corresponds to TRBD1 (5 bases). V lost 5 bases and J 4 bases, leaving 20 bases between the germline ends. The CDR3 totals 16 residues.

The chain uses TRBV25-1 and TRBJ1-1; D may be TRBD1 (6 bases). This CDR3 is built from 14 residues. The V end lost 9 bases, the J end lost 7 bases, and 21 bases lay between the germline ends. Germline V gene sequence: CDR1 MGHDK, CDR2 SYGVNS. CDR3: CASTKSGVWGEAFF. The CDR3 coding sequence is TGTGCCAGTACAAAATCAGGGGTGTGGGGTGAAGCTTTCTTT.

This clonotype turned up a few times. The chain joins TRBV12-3 or TRBV12-4 to TRBJ2-1; 8 bases are a match to TRBD2. The CDR3 is 17 residues long. V gave up 2 bases and J gave up 7 bases; unmatched junction bases: 13. The CDR3 sequence is CASSLRASGSRGNEQFF. The CDR3 DNA reads as TGTGCCAGCAGTTTACGTGCGAGCGGGAGCCGGGGAAATGAGCAGTTCTTC.

About this clonotype: A read error is possible here, since a much larger clone lies one base away. As DNA, the CDR3 is TGTGCCAGCAGCCCAGGTGTGACCCGGGGGGCCCAGTACTTC. The encoded protein is CASSPGVTRGAQYF. The chain uses TRBV7-6 and TRBJ2-5; TRBD2 matches at 7 bases. CDR3 length: 14 residues. Germline-derived CDR1 and CDR2 are SGHVS and FNYEAQ. Trimming removed 5 bases from V and 9 bases from J; junction bases left unmatched: 12. Complete variable domain (other parts from reference TRBV7-6 and TRBJ2-5): GAGVSQSPRYKVTKRGQDVALRCDPISGHVSLYWYRQALGQGPEFLTYFNYEAQQDKSGLPNDRFSAERPEGSISTLTIQRTEQRDSAMYRCASSPGVTRGAQYFGPGTRLLVL.

This clonotype was observed many times. V gene TRBV7-9 combines with J gene TRBJ1-2; no clear D. The V gene's germline CDR1 is SEHNR and CDR2 FQNEAQ (reference sequence). The CDR3 has 14 residues. V lost 2 bases to trimming and J lost 2 bases, with 9 bases between them. This chain's CDR3 is CASSLNTLNYGYTF. CDR3 DNA sequence: TGTGCCAGCAGCTTAAACACCTTGAACTATGGCTACACCTTC.

This clonotype appeared many times. The chain joins TRBV5-6 to TRBJ1-1; D unresolved. Per germline, CDR1 SGHDT and CDR2 YYEEEE. Trimming removed 5 bases from V and 1 base from J, with 9 bases in between. CDR3 length: 13 residues. The CDR3 reads CASRGRQNTEAFF. The DNA for the CDR3 is TGTGCCAGCAGAGGACGGCAGAACACTGAAGCTTTCTTT.

The V and J genes are TRBV3-1 and TRBJ2-7; TRBD2 matches at 10 bases. V lost 3 bases to trimming and J lost 1 base; unmatched junction nucleotides: 6. The germline gives CDR1 LGHDT, CDR2 YNNKEL (reference sequence). The CDR3 loop spans 16 amino acids. CDR3 amino acids: CASSHLAGVLSYEQYF. The CDR3 DNA reads TGTGCCAGCAGCCATCTAGCGGGGGTCCTATCCTACGAGCAGTACTTC.

The chain uses TRBV25-1 and TRBJ2-1, with 10 bases fitting TRBD2. V shed 10 bases, J shed 4 bases, and the junction held 4 bases outside the gene matches. The V gene's germline CDR1 is MGHDK and CDR2 SYGVNS. The CDR3 length is 13 residues. The CDR3 DNA is TGTGCCACCCTAGCGGGGGAGTACAATGAGCAGTTCTTC. Its protein is CATLAGEYNEQFF.

At least ten counts were recorded for this clonotype. This chain connects TRBV10-3 to TRBJ1-1, with 10 positions matching TRBD1. This CDR3 spans 14 amino acids. Trimming cost V 10 bases and J 3 bases; bases outside gene matches: 8. Germline CDR1 and CDR2: ENHRY and SYGVKD. CDR3 sequence reads: CASRDRGADTEAFF. CDR3 DNA: TGTGCCAGCAGGGACAGGGGAGCGGACACTGAAGCTTTCTTT.

Regarding this clonotype: A read error may be the cause here, since a much bigger clone is one base away. The chain has TRBV14 and TRBJ1-4; tentative D call: TRBD1 (5 bases). The CDR3 covers 15 residues. Germline V lookup: CDR1 SGHDN, CDR2 FVKESK. V lost 2 bases to trimming and J lost 3 bases, with 10 bases between them. CDR3 nucleotide sequence: TGTGCCAGCAGCCAAAGCGGGGGTGCTAATGAAAAACTGTTTTTT. Protein sequence: CASSQSGGANEKLFF.

This clonotype came up a few times. The junction does not match germline at one end; this may be a read error. V usage is TRBV4-1 and J usage is TRBJ1-1; D not resolved. CDR3 length: 15 amino acids. Germline V CDR1 and CDR2: MGHRA, YSYEKL. The CDR3 sequence is CASSQPPWMNTEAFF. The CDR3 nucleotides read TGTGCCAGCAGCCAACCCCCCTGGATGAACACTGAAGCTTTCTTT.

This chain joins TRBV7-2 and TRBJ1-2; D might be TRBD1 (5 bases). CDR3 length equals 13 residues. Germline loops: CDR1 SGHTA, CDR2 FQGNSA. With 0 bases removed from V and 8 bases from J, the gap between germline ends came to 10 bases. The CDR3 region is CASSLARGNGYTF. The CDR3 coding sequence is TGTGCCAGCAGCTTAGCGAGGGGCAACGGCTACACCTTC.

The gene calls are TRBV7-9 and TRBJ2-2; 8 bases align to TRBD2. The V gene end was trimmed by 1 base and the J gene end by 7 bases; junction bases not matched to a gene: 5. CDR3 size: 15 residues. Germline V lookup: CDR1 SEHNR, CDR2 FQNEAQ (reference sequence). DNA of the CDR3: TGTGCCAGCAGCTTAGTCAGCGGGGGCCTCGGGGAGCTGTTTTTT. This translates into CASSLVSGGLGELFF.

At least ten counts were recorded for this clonotype. The V and J genes are TRBV4-2 and TRBJ2-7, with 8 bases matching TRBD1. Germline CDR1 and CDR2: LGHNA and YNFKEQ. The CDR3 spans 15 residues. The V and J ends lost 0 bases and 5 bases, in that order; junction bases with no gene match: 6. The CDR3 sequence is CASSQEATGVHEQYF. Written as DNA, the CDR3 is TGTGCCAGCAGCCAAGAGGCGACAGGGGTCCACGAGCAGTACTTC.

The chain links TRBV10-3 to TRBJ1-4; the D is unclear. Germline V CDR1 and CDR2: ENHRY, SYGVKD. The CDR3 is 15 amino acids. V gave up 2 bases and J gave up 0 bases, with 7 bases separating them. CDR3 nucleotide sequence: TGTGCCATCAGTGAGGGAAAGGCAACTAATGAAAAACTGTTTTTT. It translates to CAISEGKATNEKLFF.

This clonotype has at least ten counts. V is TRBV15 and J is TRBJ2-7, with TRBD2 matching 8 bases. The junction had 7 bases not matched to a gene; V was cut back by 1 base and J by 5 bases. The CDR3 runs to 15 residues. CDR1 LNHNV and CDR2 YYDKDF come from the germline V gene (reference sequence). The CDR3 bases are TGTGCCACCAGCAGAGTACCGAGCGGGAGCGACGAGCAGTACTTC. Translating gives CATSRVPSGSDEQYF.

About this clonotype itself: Given a much more abundant clone one base away, this may be a read error. The chain links TRBV7-2 to TRBJ1-1; TRBD1 matches 8 bases. Germline lookup yields CDR1 SGHTA and CDR2 FQGNSA. The CDR3 contains 14 residues. The J segment lost 6 bases and the V segment lost 2 bases, leaving 5 bases of the junction unmatched. CDR3 residues: CTSSLTDRGPEAFF. For the CDR3, the DNA is TGTACCAGCAGCTTAACCGACAGGGGCCCTGAAGCTTTCTTT. The whole variable domain, filled in from reference TRBV7-2 and TRBJ1-1, reads GAGVSQSPSNKVTEKGKDVELRCDPISGHTALYWYRQSLGQGLEFLIYFQGNSAPDKSGLPSDRFSAERTGGSVSTLTIQRTQQEDSAVYLCTSSLTDRGPEAFFGQGTRLTVV.

Concerning this clonotype itself: Lacking the conserved final phenylalanine or tryptophan, this CDR3 likely reflects a read error. The rearrangement uses TRBV5-4 and TRBJ2-7; the match to TRBD1 covers 8 bases. Germline lookup yields CDR1 SGHNT and CDR2 YYREEE (reference sequence). This CDR3 is 14 amino acids long. Germline trimming cut 0 bases from V and 4 bases from J; bases unmatched to any gene: 3. The CDR3: CASSLAQGAYEQYL. The DNA for the CDR3 is TGTGCCAGCAGCTTGGCCCAGGGGGCTTACGAGCAGTACCTC.